This TCR beta chain was recorded in a study of T cell responses to AZD1222 COVID-19 vaccine. This table comes from immunoSEQ multiplex PCR, and its TCRdb copy is limited to in-frame clones, with some not included. The data show some 58,000 clones, over 70% seen once. The CDR3 loop spans 15 amino acids. V was cut by 9 bases and J by 0 bases, with 14 bases left in between. CDR1 and CDR2 (germline): LNHDA, SQIVND (reference sequence). This specimen was peripheral blood, taken 28 days after the second AZD1222 dose. The chain uses TRBV19 and TRBJ1-4, with TRBD1 as a possible D gene (6 bases). The receptor's source is an adult who received the AZD1222 COVID-19 vaccine. The CDR3 loop reads CASRPTGSTNEKLFF. The DNA of the CDR3 is TGTGCCAGCAGACCTACAGGGTCAACTAATGAAAAACTGTTTTTT.